The clone carrying this T cell receptor beta chain has at least ten counts. As yet, its antigen is unknown. Through a sample-barcoded 5' primer and a J-beta primer mix, a second PCR was run for roughly 6 to 11 cycles. A 12-random-nucleotide template-switch adaptor tagged each cDNA molecule. TCRdb called the 5' RACE reads again in MiXCR, with one record for every CDR3 protein. Among 1.5 million to 1.8 million distinct CDR3 sequences listed, about 42% were seen once. This sample was included in a study of blood T cells in healthy people across ages. At the level of the study: About one barcoded TCR beta cDNA was captured per two T cells. Study findings and constraints: The long-lived group displayed more naive CD4+ cells, plus higher diversity, than the aged donors did.

The CDR3 has 13 amino acids. Looked up from germline, CDR1 is MDHEN and CDR2 is SYDVKM. Trimming took 3 bases from V and 1 from J, leaving 6 bases between them. The source material was blood. The rearrangement links TRBV28 to TRBJ1-2; D call uncertain. The TCR sequence derives from a woman aged 18-29 years in good health. The DNA for the CDR3 is TGTGCCAGCAGTTTCCGGGATAACTATGGCTACACCTTC. Protein sequence: CASSFRDNYGYTF.